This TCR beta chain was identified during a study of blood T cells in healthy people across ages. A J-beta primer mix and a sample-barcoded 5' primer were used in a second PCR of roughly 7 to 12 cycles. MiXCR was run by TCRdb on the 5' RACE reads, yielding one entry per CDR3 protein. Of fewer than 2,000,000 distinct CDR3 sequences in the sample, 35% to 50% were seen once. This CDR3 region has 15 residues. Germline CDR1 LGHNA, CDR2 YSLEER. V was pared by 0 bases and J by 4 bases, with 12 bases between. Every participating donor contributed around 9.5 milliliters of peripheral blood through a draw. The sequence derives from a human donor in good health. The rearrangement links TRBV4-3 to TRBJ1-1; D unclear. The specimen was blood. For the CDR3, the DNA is TGCGCCAGCAGCCAAGAACGGGCGTCGGTCACTGAAGCTTTCTTT. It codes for CASSQERASVTEAFF.